The TCR beta chain described here comes from a study of blood T cell repertoires in COVID-19. The repertoire was sequenced with immunoSEQ multiplex PCR; TCRdb's copy has only in-frame clones and lacks some. Here the sample spans about 94,000 clones, 75% to 90% being singletons. This CDR3 region has 13 residues. J gave up 6 bases and V 3 bases, and 3 bases lay outside the gene matches. Germline V gene data show CDR1 as SGHVS and CDR2 as FQNEAQ. The J gene is TRBJ2-7, the V gene TRBV7-8, with TRBD2 identical over 9 bases. The receptor was isolated from a human donor in a cohort sampled during active COVID-19. Input material: peripheral blood. This chain's CDR3 is CASSLRGGSEQYF. DNA for the CDR3: TGTGCCAGCAGCTTGCGGGGGGGGAGCGAGCAGTACTTC.